The 4 T cell receptor beta chains in this list originate from one sample, sequenced in a study of T cells in Graves' hyperthyroidism and ophthalmopathy. Researchers amplified the TCR beta CDR3 regions from RNA transcripts. When the TCR CDR3 underwent first-round RT-PCR, the HTBI primer set was used. TCRdb re-derived calls from the multiplex PCR reads in MiXCR, one entry per CDR3 protein. Among about 480,000 distinct CDR3 sequences listed, 24% were seen once. The sample was blood. The receptor set was obtained from a woman aged 25 to 45 with Graves' ophthalmopathy.

This clonotype was counted at least ten times. CDR3 sequence reads: CASSPDRDTEAFF. For the CDR3, the DNA is TGTGCCAGCAGTCCCGACAGGGACACTGAAGCTTTCTTT. This chain links TRBV6-1 with TRBJ1-1; 7 bases align to TRBD1. The V and J ends lost 5 bases and 3 bases, in that order; junction bases with no gene match: 3. From germline, CDR1 is MNHNS and CDR2 SASEGT. The CDR3 consists of 13 residues.

The chain carries TRBV19 and TRBJ1-5; D not certain. Trimming shortened V by 4 bases and J by 2 bases, and 15 bases separated the two germline ends. The CDR3 has 16 residues. CDR1 is LNHDA, CDR2 SQIVND, per germline (reference sequence). This CDR3 is CASSSLTNSGNQPQHF. CDR3 nucleotide sequence: TGTGCCAGTAGTAGTTTGACCAATTCGGGCAATCAGCCCCAGCATTTT.

This clonotype was counted ten times or more. The chain uses TRBV7-9 and TRBJ1-1, with D unresolved. Trimming shortened V by 0 bases and J by 11 bases, and 10 bases separated the two germline ends. Looked up from germline, CDR1 is SEHNR and CDR2 is FQNEAQ (reference sequence). This CDR3 contains 12 residues. CDR3 sequence (DNA): TGTGCCAGCAGCTTAGCAACACCTGCGGCTTTCTTT. It specifies CASSLATPAAFF.

This clonotype was recorded at least ten times. V and J are TRBV30 and TRBJ2-5; D not resolved. Germline CDR1 reads GTSNPN; CDR2 reads SVGIG (reference sequence). V lost 2 bases and J 5 bases, leaving 9 bases between the germline ends. CDR3 length: 12 residues. As DNA, the CDR3 is TGTGCCTGGAGTCCCACGCGCGAGACCCAGTACTTC. Translated, it gives CAWSPTRETQYF.